This entry concerns a single T cell receptor beta chain. The data stem from a study of T cells expressing NK-cell markers. Study at large: Repertoires of TCR beta were obtained from T cells sorted as CD3+CD56+NKG2C+, CD3+CD56+NKG2C- and CD3+CD56-NKG2C+. Sequencing covered eight donors, seven HCMV-seropositive and one seronegative.

Production of TCR beta cDNA relied on 5'RACE template switching with UMIs. Each CDR3 protein gets one entry in TCRdb, which reprocessed the 5' RACE reads and gives no DNA. The listing records about 170,000 distinct CDR3 sequences. The CDR3 is 12 amino acids. CDR1 and CDR2 from the germline V gene are LNHDA and SQIVND (reference sequence). Sequenced: blood T cells: a sorted CD56 or NKG2C T cell subset, CD4+ or CD8+ T cells, or bulk PBMC T cells (not recorded which). The receptor comes from a man aged 18-70 years in good health. The chain links TRBV19 to TRBJ2-3. The CDR3 region is CASSIDETTQYF.